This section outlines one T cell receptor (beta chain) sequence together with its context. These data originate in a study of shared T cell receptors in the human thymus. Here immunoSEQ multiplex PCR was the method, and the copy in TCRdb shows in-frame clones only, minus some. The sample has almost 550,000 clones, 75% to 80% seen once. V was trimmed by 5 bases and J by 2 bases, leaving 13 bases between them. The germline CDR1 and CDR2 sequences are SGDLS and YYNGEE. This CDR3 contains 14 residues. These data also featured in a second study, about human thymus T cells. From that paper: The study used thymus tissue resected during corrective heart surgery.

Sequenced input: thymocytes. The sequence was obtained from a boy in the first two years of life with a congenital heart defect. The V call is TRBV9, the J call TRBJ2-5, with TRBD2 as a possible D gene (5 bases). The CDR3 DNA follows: TGTGCCAGCAGTTCTGCGGGCCAGCAAGAGACCCAGTACTTC. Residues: CASSSAGQQETQYF.